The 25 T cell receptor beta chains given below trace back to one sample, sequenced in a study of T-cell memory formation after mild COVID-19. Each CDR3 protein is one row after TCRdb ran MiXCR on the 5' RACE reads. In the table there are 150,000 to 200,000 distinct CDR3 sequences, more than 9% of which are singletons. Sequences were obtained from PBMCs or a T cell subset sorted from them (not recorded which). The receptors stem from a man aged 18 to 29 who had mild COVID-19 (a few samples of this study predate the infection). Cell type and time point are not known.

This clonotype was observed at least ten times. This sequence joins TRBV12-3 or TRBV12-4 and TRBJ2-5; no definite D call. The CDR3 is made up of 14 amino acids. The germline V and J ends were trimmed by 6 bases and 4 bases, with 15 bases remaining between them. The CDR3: CASSPADRRETQYF. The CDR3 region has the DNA TGTGCCAGCAGCCCCGCTGATCGAAGAGAGACCCAGTACTTC.

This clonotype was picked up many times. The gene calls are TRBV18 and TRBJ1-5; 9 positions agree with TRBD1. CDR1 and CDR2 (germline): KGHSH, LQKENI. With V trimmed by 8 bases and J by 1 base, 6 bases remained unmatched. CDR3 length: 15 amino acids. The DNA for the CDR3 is TGTGCCAGCAGTCCAGGACAGGGGAGCAATCAGCCCCAGCATTTT. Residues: CASSPGQGSNQPQHF. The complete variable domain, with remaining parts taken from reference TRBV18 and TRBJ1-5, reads NAGVMQNPRHLVRRRGQEARLRCSPMKGHSHVYWYRQLPEEGLKFMVYLQKENIIDESGMPKERFSAEFPKEGPSILRIQQVVRGDSAAYFCASSPGQGSNQPQHFGDGTRLSIL.

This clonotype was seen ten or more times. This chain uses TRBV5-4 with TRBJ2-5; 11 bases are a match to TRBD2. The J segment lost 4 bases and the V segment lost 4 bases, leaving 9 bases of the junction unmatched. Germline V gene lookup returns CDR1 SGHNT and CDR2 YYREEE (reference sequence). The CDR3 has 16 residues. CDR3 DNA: TGTGCCAGCAGCCGACAGACTAGCGGGGCCGGAGAGACCCAGTACTTC. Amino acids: CASSRQTSGAGETQYF.

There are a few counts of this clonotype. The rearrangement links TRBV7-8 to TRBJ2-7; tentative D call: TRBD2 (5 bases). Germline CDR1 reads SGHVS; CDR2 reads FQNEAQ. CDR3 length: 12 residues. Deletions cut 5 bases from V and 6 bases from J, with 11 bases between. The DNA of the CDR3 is TGTGCCAGCAGCCGACTACTCGGCGAGCAGTACGTC. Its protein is CASSRLLGEQYV.

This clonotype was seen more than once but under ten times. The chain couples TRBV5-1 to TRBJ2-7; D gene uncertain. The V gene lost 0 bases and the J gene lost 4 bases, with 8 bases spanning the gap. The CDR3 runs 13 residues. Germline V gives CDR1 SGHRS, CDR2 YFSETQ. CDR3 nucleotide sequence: TGCGCCAGCAGCTTGGGCGCAGCATACGAGCAGTACTTC. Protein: CASSLGAAYEQYF.

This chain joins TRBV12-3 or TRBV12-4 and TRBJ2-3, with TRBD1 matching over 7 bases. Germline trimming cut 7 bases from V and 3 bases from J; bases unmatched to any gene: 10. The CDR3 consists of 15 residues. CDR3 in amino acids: CASIHQGQITDTQYF. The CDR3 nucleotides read TGTGCCAGCATCCACCAGGGACAGATTACAGATACGCAGTATTTT.

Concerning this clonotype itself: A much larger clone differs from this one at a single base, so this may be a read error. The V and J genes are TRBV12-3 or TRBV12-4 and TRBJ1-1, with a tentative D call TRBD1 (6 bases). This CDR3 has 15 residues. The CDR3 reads CASSLARGGGTEASF. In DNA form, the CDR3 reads TGTGCCAGCAGTTTAGCGAGGGGGGGCGGGACTGAAGCTTCCTTT.

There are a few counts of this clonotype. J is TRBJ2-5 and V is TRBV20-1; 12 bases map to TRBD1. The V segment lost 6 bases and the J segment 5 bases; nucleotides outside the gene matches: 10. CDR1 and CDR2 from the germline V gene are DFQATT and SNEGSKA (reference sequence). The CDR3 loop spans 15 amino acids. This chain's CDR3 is CSAKTGQGAGETQYF. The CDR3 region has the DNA TGCAGTGCCAAGACGGGACAGGGGGCGGGGGAGACCCAGTACTTC.

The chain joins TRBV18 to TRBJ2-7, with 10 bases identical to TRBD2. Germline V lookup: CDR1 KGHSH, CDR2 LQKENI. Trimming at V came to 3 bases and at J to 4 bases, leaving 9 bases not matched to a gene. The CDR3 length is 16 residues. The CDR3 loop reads CASSPPGTSVLYEQYF. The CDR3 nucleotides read TGTGCCAGCTCACCCCCCGGGACTAGCGTCCTGTACGAGCAGTACTTC.

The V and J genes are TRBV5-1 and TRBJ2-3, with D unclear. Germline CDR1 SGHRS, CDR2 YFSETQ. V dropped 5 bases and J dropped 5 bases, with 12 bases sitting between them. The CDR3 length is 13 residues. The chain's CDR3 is CASRWSDGDTQYF. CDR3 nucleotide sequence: TGCGCCAGCAGGTGGAGCGACGGAGATACGCAGTATTTT.

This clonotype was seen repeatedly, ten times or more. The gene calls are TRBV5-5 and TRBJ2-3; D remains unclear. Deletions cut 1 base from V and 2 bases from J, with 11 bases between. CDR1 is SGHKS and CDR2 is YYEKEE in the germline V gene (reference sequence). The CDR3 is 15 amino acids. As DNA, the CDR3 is TGTGCCAGCAGCTTGCATGGCATCCTCACAGATACGCAGTATTTT. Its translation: CASSLHGILTDTQYF.

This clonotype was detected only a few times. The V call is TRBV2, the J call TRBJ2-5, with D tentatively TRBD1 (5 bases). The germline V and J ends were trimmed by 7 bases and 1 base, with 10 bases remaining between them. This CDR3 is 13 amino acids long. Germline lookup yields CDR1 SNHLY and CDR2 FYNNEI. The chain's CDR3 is CASTSGIQETQYF. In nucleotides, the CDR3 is TGTGCCAGCACCTCAGGGATCCAAGAGACCCAGTACTTC.

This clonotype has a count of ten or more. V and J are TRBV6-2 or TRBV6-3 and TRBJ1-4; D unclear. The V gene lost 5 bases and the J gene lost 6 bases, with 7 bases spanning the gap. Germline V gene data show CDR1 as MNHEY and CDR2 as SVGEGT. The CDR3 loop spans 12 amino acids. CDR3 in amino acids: CASSPGDEKLFF. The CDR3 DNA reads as TGTGCCAGCAGTCCCGGGGATGAAAAACTGTTTTTT.

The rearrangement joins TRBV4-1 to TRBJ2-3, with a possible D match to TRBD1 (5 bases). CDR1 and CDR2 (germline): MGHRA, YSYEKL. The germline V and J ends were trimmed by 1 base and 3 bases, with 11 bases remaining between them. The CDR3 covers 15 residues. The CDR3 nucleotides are TGCGCCAGCAGCCAAGTCGGCAGGGTGACAGATACGCAGTATTTT. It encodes CASSQVGRVTDTQYF.

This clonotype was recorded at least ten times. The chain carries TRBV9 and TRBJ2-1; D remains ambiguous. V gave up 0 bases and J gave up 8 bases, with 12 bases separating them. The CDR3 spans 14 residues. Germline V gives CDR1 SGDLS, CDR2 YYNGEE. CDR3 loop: CASSVAWIWDEQFF. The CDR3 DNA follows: TGTGCCAGCAGCGTAGCATGGATCTGGGATGAGCAGTTCTTC.

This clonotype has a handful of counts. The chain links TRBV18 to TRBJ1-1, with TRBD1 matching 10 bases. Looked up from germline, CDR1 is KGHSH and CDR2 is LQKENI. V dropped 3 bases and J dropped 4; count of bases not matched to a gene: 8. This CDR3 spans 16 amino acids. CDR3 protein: CASSPFFRTGGTEAFF. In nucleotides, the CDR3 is TGTGCCAGCTCACCCTTTTTCCGGACAGGGGGCACTGAAGCTTTCTTT.

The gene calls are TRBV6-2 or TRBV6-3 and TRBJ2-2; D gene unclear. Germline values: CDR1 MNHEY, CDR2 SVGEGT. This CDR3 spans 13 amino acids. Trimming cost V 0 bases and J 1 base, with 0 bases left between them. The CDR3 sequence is CASSYSNTGELFF. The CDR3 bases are TGTGCCAGCAGTTACTCGAACACCGGGGAGCTGTTTTTT.

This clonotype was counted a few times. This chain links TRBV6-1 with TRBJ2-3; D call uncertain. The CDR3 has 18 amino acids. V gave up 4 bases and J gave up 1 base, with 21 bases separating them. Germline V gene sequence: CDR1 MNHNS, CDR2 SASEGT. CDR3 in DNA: TGTGCCAGCAGTGCCTACTTTCCTTCTCCCACGGGCACAGATACGCAGTATTTT. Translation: CASSAYFPSPTGTDTQYF.

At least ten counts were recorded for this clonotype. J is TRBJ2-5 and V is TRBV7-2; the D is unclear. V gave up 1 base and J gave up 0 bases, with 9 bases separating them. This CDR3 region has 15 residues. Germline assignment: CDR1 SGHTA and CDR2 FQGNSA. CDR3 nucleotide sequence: TGTGCCAGCAGCTTAGGGACGGCGTACCAAGAGACCCAGTACTTC. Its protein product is CASSLGTAYQETQYF.

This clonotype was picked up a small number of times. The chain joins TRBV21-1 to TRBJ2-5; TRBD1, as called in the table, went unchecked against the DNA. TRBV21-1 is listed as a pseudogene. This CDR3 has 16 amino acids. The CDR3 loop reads CASNILDSEVQETQYF. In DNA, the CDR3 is TGTGCCAGCAACATTTTGGACAGTGAAGTACAAGAGACCCAGTACTTC.

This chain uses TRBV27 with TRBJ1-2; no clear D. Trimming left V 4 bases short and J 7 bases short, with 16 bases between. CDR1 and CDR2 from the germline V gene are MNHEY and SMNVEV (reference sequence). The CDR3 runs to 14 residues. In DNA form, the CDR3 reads TGTGCCAGCAGTTCCGGACGCGAGAGCGGTGGCTACACCTTC. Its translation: CASSSGRESGGYTF.

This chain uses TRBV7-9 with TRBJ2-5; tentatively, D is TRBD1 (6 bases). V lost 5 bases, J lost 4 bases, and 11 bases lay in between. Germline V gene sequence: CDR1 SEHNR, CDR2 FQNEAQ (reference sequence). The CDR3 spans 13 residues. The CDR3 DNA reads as TGTGCCAGCAGCAGACAGGCCGGAGAGACCCAGTACTTC. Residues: CASSRQAGETQYF.

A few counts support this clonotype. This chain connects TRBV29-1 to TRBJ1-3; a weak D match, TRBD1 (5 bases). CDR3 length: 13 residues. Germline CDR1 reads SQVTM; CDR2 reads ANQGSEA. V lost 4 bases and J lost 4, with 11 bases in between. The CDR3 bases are TGCAGCGTTGCCTGGGGCCCCGGAAACACCATATATTTT. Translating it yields CSVAWGPGNTIYF.

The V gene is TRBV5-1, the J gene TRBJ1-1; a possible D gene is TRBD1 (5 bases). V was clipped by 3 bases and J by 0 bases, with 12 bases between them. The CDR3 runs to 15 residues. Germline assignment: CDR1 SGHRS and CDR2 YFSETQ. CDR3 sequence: CASSWDGPMNTEAFF. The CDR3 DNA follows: TGCGCCAGCAGCTGGGACGGGCCAATGAACACTGAAGCTTTCTTT. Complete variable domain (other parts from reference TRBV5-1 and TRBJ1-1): KAGVTQTPRYLIKTRGQQVTLSCSPISGHRSVSWYQQTPGQGLQFLFEYFSETQRNKGNFPGRFSGRQFSNSRSEMNVSTLELGDSALYLCASSWDGPMNTEAFFGQGTRLTVV.

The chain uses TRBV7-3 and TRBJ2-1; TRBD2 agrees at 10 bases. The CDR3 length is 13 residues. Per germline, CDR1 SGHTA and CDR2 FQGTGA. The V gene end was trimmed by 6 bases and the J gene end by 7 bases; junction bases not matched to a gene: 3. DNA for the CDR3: TGTGCCAGCAGTAGCGGGGGGTCAAATGAGCAGTTCTTC. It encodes CASSSGGSNEQFF. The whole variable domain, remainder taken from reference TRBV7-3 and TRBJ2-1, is GAGVSQTPSNKVTEKGKYVELRCDPISGHTALYWYRQSLGQGPEFLIYFQGTGAADDSGLPNDRFFAVRPEGSVSTLKIQRTERGDSAVYLCASSSGGSNEQFFGPGTRLTVL.